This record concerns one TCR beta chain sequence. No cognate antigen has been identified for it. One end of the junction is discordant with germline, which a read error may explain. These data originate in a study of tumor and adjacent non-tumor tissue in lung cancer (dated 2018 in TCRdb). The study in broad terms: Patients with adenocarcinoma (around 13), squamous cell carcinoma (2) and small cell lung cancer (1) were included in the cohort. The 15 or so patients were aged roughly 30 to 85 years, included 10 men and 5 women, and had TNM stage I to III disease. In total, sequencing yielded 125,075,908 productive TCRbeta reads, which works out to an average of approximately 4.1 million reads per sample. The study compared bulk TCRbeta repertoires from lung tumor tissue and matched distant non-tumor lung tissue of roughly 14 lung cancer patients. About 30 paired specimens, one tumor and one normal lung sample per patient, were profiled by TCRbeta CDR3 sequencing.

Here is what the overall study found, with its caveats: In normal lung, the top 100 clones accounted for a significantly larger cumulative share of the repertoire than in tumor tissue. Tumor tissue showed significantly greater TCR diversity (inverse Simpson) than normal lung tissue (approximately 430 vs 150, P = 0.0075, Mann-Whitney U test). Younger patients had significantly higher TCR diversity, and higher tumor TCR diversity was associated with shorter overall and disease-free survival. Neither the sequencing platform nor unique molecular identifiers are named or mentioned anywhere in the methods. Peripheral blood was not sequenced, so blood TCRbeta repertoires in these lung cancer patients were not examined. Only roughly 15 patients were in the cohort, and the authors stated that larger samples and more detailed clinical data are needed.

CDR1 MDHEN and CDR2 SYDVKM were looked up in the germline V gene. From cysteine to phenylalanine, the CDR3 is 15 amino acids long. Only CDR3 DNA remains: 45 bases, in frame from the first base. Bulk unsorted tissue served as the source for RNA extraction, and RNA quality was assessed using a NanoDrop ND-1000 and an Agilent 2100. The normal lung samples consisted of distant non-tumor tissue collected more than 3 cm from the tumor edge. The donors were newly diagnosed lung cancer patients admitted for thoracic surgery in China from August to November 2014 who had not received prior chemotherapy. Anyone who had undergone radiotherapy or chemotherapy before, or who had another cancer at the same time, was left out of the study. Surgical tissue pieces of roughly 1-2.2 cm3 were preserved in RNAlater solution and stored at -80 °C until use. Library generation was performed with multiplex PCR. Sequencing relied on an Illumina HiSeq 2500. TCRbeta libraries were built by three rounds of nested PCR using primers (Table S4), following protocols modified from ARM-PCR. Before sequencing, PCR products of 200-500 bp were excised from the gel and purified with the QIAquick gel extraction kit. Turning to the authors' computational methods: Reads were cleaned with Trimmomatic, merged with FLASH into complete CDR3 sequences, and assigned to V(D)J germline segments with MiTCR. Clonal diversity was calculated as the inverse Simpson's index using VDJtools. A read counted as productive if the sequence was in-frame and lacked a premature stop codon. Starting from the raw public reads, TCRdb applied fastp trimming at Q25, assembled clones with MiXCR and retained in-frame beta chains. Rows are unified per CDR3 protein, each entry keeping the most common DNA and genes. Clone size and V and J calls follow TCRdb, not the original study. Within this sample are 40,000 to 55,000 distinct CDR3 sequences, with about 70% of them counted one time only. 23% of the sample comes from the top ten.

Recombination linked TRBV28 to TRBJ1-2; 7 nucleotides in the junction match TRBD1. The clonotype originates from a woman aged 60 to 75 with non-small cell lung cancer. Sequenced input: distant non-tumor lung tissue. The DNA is TGTACCAGTAGTAAACAGGGGAAGGAGGGTCATGGCTACACCTTC. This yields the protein CTSSKQGKEGHGYTF.